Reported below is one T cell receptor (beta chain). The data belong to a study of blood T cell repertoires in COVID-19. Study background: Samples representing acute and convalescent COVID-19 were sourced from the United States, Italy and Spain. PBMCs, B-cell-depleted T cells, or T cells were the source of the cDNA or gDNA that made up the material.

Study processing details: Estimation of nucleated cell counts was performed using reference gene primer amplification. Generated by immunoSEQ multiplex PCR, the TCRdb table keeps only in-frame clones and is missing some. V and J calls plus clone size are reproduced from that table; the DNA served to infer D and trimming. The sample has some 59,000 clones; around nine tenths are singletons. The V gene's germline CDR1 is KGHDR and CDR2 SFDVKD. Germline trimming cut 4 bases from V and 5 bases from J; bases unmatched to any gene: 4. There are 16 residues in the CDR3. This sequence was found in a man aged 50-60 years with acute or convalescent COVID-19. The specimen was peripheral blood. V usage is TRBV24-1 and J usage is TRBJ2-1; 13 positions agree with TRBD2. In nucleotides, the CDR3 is TGTGCCACCAGTGAACTAGCGGGAGGGCGCCACAATGAGCAGTTCTTC. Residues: CATSELAGGRHNEQFF.